The T cell receptor beta chain under discussion was sequenced for a study of beta chain features in type 1 diabetes. Study outcomes and limitations: Moderate but significant shortening of TCRB CDR3s was recorded in all four CD4+ subsets from Type 1 diabetes patients.

Since all of the isolated RNA was reverse transcribed, expressed TCRB transcripts were what got sequenced. Profiled with immunoSEQ multiplex PCR; TCRdb holds only in-frame clones, not every one. The repertoire holds some 240,000 clones, with 16% as singletons. Turning to this clone: Its antigen remains unknown.

The germline CDR1 and CDR2 sequences are SEHNR and FQNEAQ (reference sequence). The trim removed 0 bases at V and 7 bases at J, leaving 7 bases unmatched. The CDR3 is 16 amino acids. The V call is TRBV7-9, the J call TRBJ2-1; 9 nucleotides agree with TRBD2. Sequencing input: naive CD4+ T cells from blood. The clonotype comes from a man aged 30 to 39 with type 1 diabetes. CDR3 amino acids: CASSLAASGIRNEQFF. The CDR3 DNA reads as TGTGCCAGCAGCTTAGCGGCTAGCGGGATCCGTAATGAGCAGTTCTTC.